The 7 T cell receptor beta chains below all came from one sample that was sequenced in a study of CXCR3-negative and CXCR3-positive naive CD8 T cells. Findings and limits, study-wide: In CXCR3-positive naive cells, the TRB CDR3s were more hydrophobic than in CXCR3-negative naive cells.

Their target antigens are unknown. UMI-labeled 5' RACE yielded the TRB cDNA libraries. No DNA is given; TCRdb re-called the 5' RACE reads and lists each CDR3 protein once. Its clone listing holds approximately 88,000 distinct CDR3 sequences. The source material was naive CXCR3+ CD8+ T cells from blood. Subset given: CD45RO-CCR7+CD27+CD95- naive CD8+ T cells expressing CXCR3 (TNR3+). The receptor set was obtained from a human donor in good health. Some clones in this sample may be carry-over from other donors' samples.

This chain joins TRBV14 and TRBJ2-5; checking the TCRdb D call of TRBD1 is not possible without DNA. The germline gives CDR1 SGHDN, CDR2 FVKESK. The CDR3 is made up of 15 amino acids. CDR3 amino acids: CASSPTAGLGETQYF.

The gene calls are TRBV29-1 and TRBJ2-1; TCRdb reports TRBD2, a call that lacks DNA to check it against. Germline V gene sequence: CDR1 SQVTM, CDR2 ANQGSEA. The CDR3 is 15 residues long. Here the CDR3 reads CSVLPAALPYNEQFF.

This chain connects TRBV7-3 to TRBJ2-7; there is no DNA to check the TCRdb D call of TRBD1. Germline V gene data show CDR1 as SGHTA and CDR2 as FQGTGA. CDR3 length equals 14 residues. CDR3 residues: CASSLGGSGYEQYF.

The chain couples TRBV21-1 to TRBJ1-2. TRBV21-1 is a listed pseudogene. The CDR3 sequence is 15 residues long. The CDR3 is CAGAGGPHTNYGYTF.

The chain links TRBV6-2 or TRBV6-3 to TRBJ2-1. Looked up from germline, CDR1 is MNHEY and CDR2 is SVGEGT. CDR3 length: 14 residues. CDR3 protein: CASSLSLSYNEQFF.

This chain uses TRBV21-1 with TRBJ2-7. TRBV21-1 is a listed pseudogene. The CDR3 length is 16 residues. CDR3 loop: CASSKEDMKVRYEQYF.

This chain connects TRBV7-6 to TRBJ2-1; TCRdb names TRBD2, which stays unverified in the absence of DNA. The V gene's germline CDR1 is SGHVS and CDR2 FNYEAQ. This CDR3 spans 14 amino acids. The CDR3 protein is CASSARREWDEQFF.